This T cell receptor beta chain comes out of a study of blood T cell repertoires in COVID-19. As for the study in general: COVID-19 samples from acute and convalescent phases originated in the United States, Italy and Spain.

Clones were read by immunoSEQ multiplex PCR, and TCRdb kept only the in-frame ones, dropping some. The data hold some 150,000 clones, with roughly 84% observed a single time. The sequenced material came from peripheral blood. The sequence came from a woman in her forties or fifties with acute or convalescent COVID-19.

The CDR3 here is CASSRGPLTEAFF. Written as DNA, the CDR3 is TGCGCCTCGTCCAGGGGCCCTCTCACTGAAGCTTTCTTT. The V gene is TRBV4-3, the J gene TRBJ1-1, with D maybe TRBD1 (6 bases). CDR3 length: 13 residues. Germline V lookup: CDR1 LGHNA, CDR2 YSLEER. V dropped 11 bases and J dropped 4 bases, with 17 bases sitting between them.